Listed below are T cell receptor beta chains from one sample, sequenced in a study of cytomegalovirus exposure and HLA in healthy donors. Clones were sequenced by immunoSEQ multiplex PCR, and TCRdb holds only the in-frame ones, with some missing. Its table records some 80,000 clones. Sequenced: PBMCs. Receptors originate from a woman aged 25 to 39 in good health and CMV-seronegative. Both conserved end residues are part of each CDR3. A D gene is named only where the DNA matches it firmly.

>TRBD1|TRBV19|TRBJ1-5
CASKGQGIVNQPQHF
TGTGCCAGTAAAGGACAGGGAATCGTGAACCAGCCCCAGCATTTT
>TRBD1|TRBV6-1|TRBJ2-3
CASSELTGGTDTQYF
TGTGCCAGCAGTGAACTAACAGGGGGGACAGATACGCAGTATTTT
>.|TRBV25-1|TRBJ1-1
CASSPSRGLAEDFF
TGTGCCAGCAGCCCGTCCAGGGGTCTCGCTGAAGATTTCTTT
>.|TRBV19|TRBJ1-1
CASSMRNTNTEAFF
TGTGCCAGTAGTATGAGGAACACTAACACTGAAGCTTTCTTT
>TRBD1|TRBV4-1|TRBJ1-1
CASSQGGGTGNTEAFF
TGCGCCAGCAGCCAAGGAGGGGGGACAGGGAACACTGAAGCTTTCTTT
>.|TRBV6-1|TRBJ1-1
CAIGERHHLNTEAFF
TGTGCAATTGGGGAGAGACACCACCTAAACACTGAAGCTTTCTTT
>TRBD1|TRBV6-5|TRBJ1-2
CASRGGASNYGYTF
TGTGCCAGCAGAGGGGGCGCGTCAAACTATGGCTACACCTTC
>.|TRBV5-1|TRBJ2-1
CASSLEGRGVNEQFF
TGCGCCAGCAGCTTGGAGGGCAGGGGGGTGAATGAGCAGTTCTTC
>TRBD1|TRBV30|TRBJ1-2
CAWEEGARGYTF
TGTGCCTGGGAAGAGGGGGCGCGTGGCTACACCTTC
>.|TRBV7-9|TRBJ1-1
CASSPEVDTEAFF
TGTGCCAGCAGCCCGGAGGTGGACACTGAAGCTTTCTTT
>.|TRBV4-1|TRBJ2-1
CASSQADNEQFF
TGCGCCAGCAGCCAAGCGGACAATGAGCAGTTCTTC
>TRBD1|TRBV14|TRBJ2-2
CASSQDLIWGQGVTGELFF
TGTGCCAGCAGCCAAGATCTCATCTGGGGACAGGGTGTCACCGGGGAGCTGTTTTTT
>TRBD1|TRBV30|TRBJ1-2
CATRGHRDGYTF
TGTGCTACGAGGGGGCACAGAGATGGCTACACCTTC
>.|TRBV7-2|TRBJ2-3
CASSLQWRGSTDTQYF
TGTGCCAGCAGCTTACAGTGGCGGGGAAGCACAGATACGCAGTATTTT
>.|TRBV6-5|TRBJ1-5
CASSPTGLGDQPQHF
TGTGCCAGCAGCCCTACAGGGTTAGGGGATCAGCCCCAGCATTTT
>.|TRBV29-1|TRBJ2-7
CSVTLGSDYYEQYF
TGCAGCGTCACCCTGGGCTCCGACTACTACGAGCAGTACTTC
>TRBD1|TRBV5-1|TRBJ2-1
CASSGGQPEQFF
TGCGCCAGCAGCGGGGGACAGCCTGAGCAGTTCTTC
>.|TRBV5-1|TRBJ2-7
CASSPTGYEQYF
TGCGCCAGCAGCCCTACAGGGTACGAGCAGTACTTC
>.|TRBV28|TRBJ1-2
CASSLSGYGYTF
TGTGCCAGCAGTTTATCCGGCTATGGCTACACCTTC
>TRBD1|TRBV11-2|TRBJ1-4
CASSLTGQANEKLFF
TGTGCCAGCAGCTTAACGGGACAGGCGAATGAAAAACTGTTTTTT
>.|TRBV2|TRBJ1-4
CASSEDASGTLTQKLFF
TGTGCCAGCAGTGAAGACGCCTCCGGGACACTCACCCAAAAACTGTTTTTT
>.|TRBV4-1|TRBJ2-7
CASSQDLAVYNEQYF
TGCGCCAGCAGCCAAGACCTAGCAGTGTACAACGAGCAGTACTTC
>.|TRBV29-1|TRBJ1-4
CSVKKAGGEKLFF
TGCAGCGTGAAAAAGGCCGGGGGTGAAAAACTGTTTTTT
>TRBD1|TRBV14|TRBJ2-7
CASSPTGGSEQYF
TGTGCCAGCAGCCCGACAGGGGGCAGCGAGCAGTACTTC
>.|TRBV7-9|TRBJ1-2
CASSGILSYGYTF
TGTGCCAGCAGCGGCATTTTGTCCTATGGCTACACCTTC
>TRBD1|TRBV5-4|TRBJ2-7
CVYGRDREIREQYF
TGCGTCTACGGCCGGGACAGGGAGATTCGCGAGCAGTACTTC
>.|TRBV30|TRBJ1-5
CAWSGGGWSNQPQHF
TGTGCCTGGAGTGGGGGGGGATGGAGCAATCAGCCCCAGCATTTT
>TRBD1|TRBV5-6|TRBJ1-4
CASSKTGFREKLFF
TGTGCCAGCAGCAAGACAGGGTTCCGAGAAAAACTGTTTTTT
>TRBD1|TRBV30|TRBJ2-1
CAWAGTGAYNEQFF
TGTGCCTGGGCCGGGACAGGGGCCTACAATGAGCAGTTCTTC
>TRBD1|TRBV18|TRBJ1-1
CASSPLRQGANSYTEAFF
TGTGCCAGCTCACCACTTAGGCAGGGGGCTAATTCGTACACTGAAGCTTTCTTT
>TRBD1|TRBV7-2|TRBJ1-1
CASSRRGTGGGTEAFF
TGTGCCAGCAGCCGACGAGGGACAGGGGGTGGGACTGAAGCTTTCTTT
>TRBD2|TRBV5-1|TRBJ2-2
CASTAGLAGSWNTGELFF
TGCGCCAGCACCGCGGGACTAGCGGGATCGTGGAACACCGGGGAGCTGTTTTTT
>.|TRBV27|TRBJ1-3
CASSLDSSSGNTIYF
TGTGCCAGCAGTTTGGACAGTAGCTCTGGAAACACCATATATTTT
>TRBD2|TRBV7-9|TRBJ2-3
CASSLGLAGTDTQYF
TGTGCCAGCAGCCTGGGACTAGCGGGGACAGATACGCAGTATTTT
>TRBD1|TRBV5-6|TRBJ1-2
CASSFGTGFYGYTF
TGTGCCAGCAGCTTCGGGACAGGGTTCTATGGCTACACCTTC
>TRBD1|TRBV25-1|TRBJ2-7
CASSARDRGGYEQYF
TGTGCCAGCAGTGCCCGGGACAGGGGCGGCTACGAGCAGTACTTC
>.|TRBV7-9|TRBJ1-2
CASSPRVGYGYTF
TGTGCCAGCAGCCCTCGGGTGGGTTATGGCTACACCTTC
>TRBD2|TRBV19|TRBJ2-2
CASSSALAGAGELFF
TGTGCCAGTAGTTCGGCACTAGCGGGAGCCGGGGAGCTGTTTTTT
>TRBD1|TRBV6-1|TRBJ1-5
CASSLSGGAGQPQHF
TGTGCCAGCAGCCTATCAGGGGGCGCGGGACAGCCCCAGCATTTT
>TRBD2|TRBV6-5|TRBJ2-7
CASHRLAGKPYEQYF
TGTGCCAGCCACAGGCTAGCGGGAAAACCCTACGAGCAGTACTTC
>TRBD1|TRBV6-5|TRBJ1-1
CASSSPGGTNTEAFF
TGTGCCAGCAGTTCACCAGGGGGGACGAACACTGAAGCTTTCTTT
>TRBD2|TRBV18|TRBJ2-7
CASSPQTSSEQYF
TGTGCCAGCTCACCTCAGACTAGCTCCGAGCAGTACTTC
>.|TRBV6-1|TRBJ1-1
CASSQVNTEAFF
TGTGCCAGCAGTCAGGTGAACACTGAAGCTTTCTTT
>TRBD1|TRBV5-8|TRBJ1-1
CASSFGQGGNGDTEAFF
TGTGCCAGCAGCTTTGGACAGGGGGGGAATGGGGACACTGAAGCTTTCTTT
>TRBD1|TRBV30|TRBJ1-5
CAWGDRGAYNQPQHF
TGTGCCTGGGGTGACAGGGGAGCCTACAATCAGCCCCAGCATTTT
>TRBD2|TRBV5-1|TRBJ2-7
CASSLRLAGPYEQYF
TGCGCCAGCAGCTTGCGGCTAGCGGGACCCTACGAGCAGTACTTC